The 23 T cell receptor beta chains below all came from one sample that was sequenced in a study (dated by TCRdb to the mid-2010s). Libraries were built with RT-PCR. The sample was run on an Illumina MiSeq. The raw public data were reprocessed by TCRdb itself: fastp quality trimming at Q25, MiXCR clonotype calling, in-frame beta chains only. Rows with a matching CDR3 protein are joined into one entry that keeps the most common DNA and genes. The sample yields approximately 720,000 distinct CDR3 sequences; over 12% were counted once. The top ten clonotypes cover around 3.3% of the sample. Sequences were obtained from memory CD4+ T cells from blood. Receptor source: a female donor in good health, serving as a healthy control.

This clonotype was detected only a few times. The genes are TRBV20-1 and TRBJ1-6; 9 bases fit TRBD1. The V gene's germline CDR1 is DFQATT and CDR2 SNEGSKA (reference sequence). Losses at the gene ends were 6 bases for V and 5 bases for J; bases not matched to a gene: 8. The CDR3 is 15 amino acids. The CDR3 is CSAVRGTGNNSPLHF. CDR3 coding DNA: TGCAGTGCAGTCAGGGGGACAGGGAATAATTCACCCCTCCACTTT.

This clonotype was recorded a few times. This chain connects TRBV5-1 to TRBJ2-5; 8 bases are shared with TRBD2. Per germline, CDR1 SGHRS and CDR2 YFSETQ. Unmatched junction bases numbered 8, after V lost 3 bases and J lost 4 bases. The CDR3 runs 15 residues. In DNA form, the CDR3 reads TGCGCCAGCAGCTGGGGATCTAGCGGGTTAGAGACCCAGTACTTC. Encoded protein: CASSWGSSGLETQYF.

The V and J genes are TRBV18 and TRBJ2-1; 10 nucleotides align to TRBD2. J gave up 8 bases and V 0 bases, and 7 bases lay outside the gene matches. Germline CDR1 is KGHSH and CDR2 is LQKENI. The CDR3 totals 16 residues. The CDR3 loop reads CASSPPKREGMHEQFF. CDR3 coding DNA: TGTGCCAGCTCACCACCGAAGCGGGAGGGCATGCATGAGCAGTTCTTC.

The sample holds many counts of this clonotype. The J gene is TRBJ1-5, the V gene TRBV20-1; TRBD1 is a possible D gene (6 bases). This CDR3 spans 14 amino acids. Germline-derived CDR1 and CDR2 are DFQATT and SNEGSKA (reference sequence). Trimming took 4 bases from V and 4 from J, leaving 14 bases between them. The chain's CDR3 is CSATTGGNNQPQHF. CDR3 DNA: TGCAGTGCTACGACAGGTGGTAATAATCAGCCCCAGCATTTT.

V and J are TRBV4-1 and TRBJ1-1, with a weak D call TRBD1 (6 bases). The germline V and J ends were trimmed by 3 bases and 2 bases, with 10 bases remaining between them. Germline CDR1 and CDR2: MGHRA and YSYEKL. The CDR3 sequence is 14 residues long. DNA of the CDR3: TGCGCCAGCAGCCACACGGACAGCAACACTGAAGCTTTCTTT. Amino acids: CASSHTDSNTEAFF.

This clonotype occurred many times. The CDR3, as DNA: TGTGCCAGCAGTTTCCTCCGGACAGTCTACAATGAGCAGTTCTTC. Amino acid sequence: CASSFLRTVYNEQFF. The chain links TRBV27 to TRBJ2-1, with D possibly TRBD1 on 6 matching bases. The CDR3 extends over 15 amino acids. V lost 3 bases, J lost 3 bases, and 12 bases lay in between. From germline, CDR1 is MNHEY and CDR2 SMNVEV (reference sequence).

The chain couples TRBV20-1 to TRBJ2-7; the D gene is possibly TRBD1 (5 bases). Germline assignment: CDR1 DFQATT and CDR2 SNEGSKA (reference sequence). The ends were cut back, 3 bases at V and 2 bases at J, with 11 bases in the middle. The CDR3 sequence is 13 residues long. CDR3: CSASYGAAYEQYF. As DNA, the CDR3 is TGCAGTGCTAGTTATGGGGCAGCCTACGAGCAGTACTTC.

This clonotype was counted between two and nine times. The V call is TRBV20-1, the J call TRBJ1-6; D is unclear. V dropped 0 bases and J dropped 7 bases, with 19 bases sitting between them. Germline lookup yields CDR1 DFQATT and CDR2 SNEGSKA (reference sequence). CDR3 size: 17 residues. The DNA of the CDR3 is TGCAGTGCTAGAGATAAGGAAGAGCCCTGGGGAAATTCACCCCTCCACTTT. This encodes CSARDKEEPWGNSPLHF.

This clonotype was detected many times. The chain uses TRBV7-2 and TRBJ2-1; 7 bases align to TRBD1. V shed 5 bases, J shed 4 bases, and the junction held 14 bases outside the gene matches. Germline CDR1 and CDR2: SGHTA and FQGNSA. The CDR3 is 17 amino acids. In DNA, the CDR3 is TGTGCCAGCAGCCCCCTTGAGGGGGCAGGGAAGTACAATGAGCAGTTCTTC. This translates into CASSPLEGAGKYNEQFF.

In its sample, this clonotype was seen many times. The genes are TRBV3-1 and TRBJ1-2; D is unresolved. The germline gives CDR1 LGHDT, CDR2 YNNKEL (reference sequence). The CDR3 spans 12 residues. Trimming pared 2 bases from V and 5 bases from J, leaving 6 bases between. CDR3 loop: CASSQPDYGYTF. As DNA, the CDR3 is TGTGCCAGCAGCCAACCGGATTATGGCTACACCTTC. The whole variable domain, remainder taken from reference TRBV3-1 and TRBJ1-2, is DTAVSQTPKYLVTQMGNDKSIKCEQNLGHDTMYWYKQDSKKFLKIMFSYNNKELIINETVPNRFSPKSPDKAHLNLHINSLELGDSAVYFCASSQPDYGYTFGSGTRLTVV.

There are a few counts of this clonotype. The chain recombines TRBV27 with TRBJ1-4, with 9 positions matching TRBD1. The CDR3 runs 16 residues. The germline V gene has CDR1 MNHEY and CDR2 SMNVEV (reference sequence). Trimming cost V 4 bases and J 7 bases; bases outside gene matches: 10. The CDR3: CASSSVPGTGPEKLFF. The CDR3 DNA reads TGTGCCAGCAGTTCAGTTCCCGGGACAGGGCCTGAAAAACTGTTTTTT.

This clonotype was seen a handful of times. J is TRBJ1-2 and V is TRBV6-6, with 7 bases identical to TRBD1. Germline V gives CDR1 MNHNY, CDR2 SVGAGI (reference sequence). V lost 8 bases and J lost 13; bases outside the gene matches: 16. This CDR3 spans 13 amino acids. The CDR3 nucleotides are TGTGCCAGCGGAACCGATAACAAGGGGGCGGGCACCTTC. Translation gives CASGTDNKGAGTF.

This clonotype was counted a few times. The chain employs TRBV10-3 and TRBJ1-3; D possibly corresponds to TRBD1 (6 bases). Germline lookup yields CDR1 ENHRY and CDR2 SYGVKD. Trimming took off 6 bases at V and 4 bases at J, with 10 bases between the two ends. The CDR3 spans 13 residues. The DNA for the CDR3 is TGTGCCATCAGCCCGGGGGCGGGAAACACCATATATTTT. It yields the protein CAISPGAGNTIYF.

A word on this clonotype: Since a much larger clone is just one base distant, this may be a read error. V and J are TRBV10-3 and TRBJ2-7, with D perhaps matching TRBD2 (5 bases). Germline-derived CDR1 and CDR2 are ENHRY and SYGVKD. The CDR3 totals 13 residues. V was trimmed by 7 bases and J by 8 bases, leaving 18 bases between them. CDR3 in DNA: TGTGCCATCATGGGGTCTGGGAGCCACAAGCAGTACTTC. Its protein product is CAIMGSGSHKQYF.

This clonotype was found many times. This chain uses TRBV7-9 with TRBJ2-1, with a weak D call TRBD2 (6 bases). Trimming shortened V by 8 bases and J by 6 bases, and 20 bases separated the two germline ends. The CDR3 is made up of 15 amino acids. The germline V gene has CDR1 SEHNR and CDR2 FQNEAQ (reference sequence). The DNA of the CDR3 is TGTGCCAGCGGCCAGAATCGGGAGACTGGCAATGAGCAGTTCTTC. Translation: CASGQNRETGNEQFF. The variable domain in full, with the rest retrieved from reference TRBV7-9 and TRBJ2-1, is DTGVSQNPRHKITKRGQNVTFRCDPISEHNRLYWYRQTLGQGPEFLTYFQNEAQLEKSRLLSDRFSAERPKGSFSTLEIQRTEQGDSAMYLCASGQNRETGNEQFFGPGTRLTVL.

This clonotype was detected many times. CDR3 amino acids: CASSLRTAHQETQYF. The CDR3 DNA sequence: TGTGCCAGCAGCCTTCGGACAGCTCACCAAGAGACCCAGTACTTC. This chain joins TRBV3-1 and TRBJ2-5; possibly TRBD1 for D (6 bases). Germline CDR1 is LGHDT and CDR2 is YNNKEL (reference sequence). This CDR3 has 15 residues. V lost 4 bases to trimming and J lost 0 bases, with 12 bases between them.

The chain carries TRBV19 and TRBJ2-1, with 10 bases fitting TRBD2. The germline CDR1 and CDR2 sequences are LNHDA and SQIVND (reference sequence). The V gene end was trimmed by 0 bases and the J gene end by 2 bases; junction bases not matched to a gene: 10. CDR3 length: 19 residues. This chain's CDR3 is CASSIDPPSGSPAYNEQFF. The CDR3 bases are TGTGCCAGTAGTATAGATCCCCCTAGCGGGAGCCCAGCCTACAATGAGCAGTTCTTC.

The chain couples TRBV5-1 to TRBJ2-1, with a tentative D call TRBD2 (6 bases). The CDR3 is made up of 14 amino acids. With 4 bases removed from V and 9 bases from J, the gap between germline ends came to 17 bases. The germline gives CDR1 SGHRS, CDR2 YFSETQ. CDR3 in amino acids: CASSTDYVGGEQFF. As DNA, the CDR3 is TGCGCCAGCAGCACCGACTACGTGGGGGGTGAGCAGTTCTTC.

On this clonotype itself: This may arise from a read error, as a much more abundant clone is one base away. This chain joins TRBV20-1 and TRBJ1-2, with D possibly TRBD1 on 5 matching bases. This CDR3 has 14 residues. Germline V gene data show CDR1 as DFQATT and CDR2 as SNEGSKA (reference sequence). Trimming pared 1 base from V and 1 base from J, leaving 10 bases between. The CDR3 region is CSARVTRGNYGYTF. CDR3 coding DNA: TGCAGTGCTAGAGTAACAAGGGGTAACTATGGCTACACCTTC.

There are a few counts of this clonotype. The chain employs TRBV5-1 and TRBJ1-4; D is possibly TRBD1 (6 bases). This CDR3 is built from 14 residues. Trimming shortened V by 0 bases and J by 8 bases, and 11 bases separated the two germline ends. CDR1 SGHRS and CDR2 YFSETQ come from the germline V gene. The CDR3 is CASSLGGAKEKLFF. In nucleotides, the CDR3 is TGCGCCAGCAGCTTGGGGGGGGCGAAGGAAAAACTGTTTTTT.

The sample holds many counts of this clonotype. The chain joins TRBV5-1 to TRBJ2-1; TRBD2 agrees at 14 bases. V gave up 4 bases and J gave up 7 bases; unmatched junction bases: 10. CDR1 SGHRS and CDR2 YFSETQ come from the germline V gene. This CDR3 region has 17 residues. CDR3 loop: CASSPQLGLAGANEQFF. The CDR3 nucleotides read TGCGCCAGCAGCCCCCAGTTGGGACTAGCGGGGGCAAATGAGCAGTTCTTC.

This clonotype was detected only a few times. The V gene is TRBV25-1, the J gene TRBJ2-7; D is ambiguous. Germline V lookup: CDR1 MGHDK, CDR2 SYGVNS. The CDR3 runs to 11 residues. V gave up 1 base and J gave up 9 bases, with 7 bases separating them. The CDR3 loop is CASSEWQSQYF. CDR3 DNA sequence: TGTGCCAGCAGTGAATGGCAATCGCAGTACTTC.

This clonotype is a singleton in its sample. A much larger clone differs from this one at a single base, so this may be a read error. The chain carries TRBV6-5 and TRBJ1-1, with D maybe TRBD1 (5 bases). V shed 5 bases and J shed 4 bases, with 14 bases lying between them. CDR3 length: 14 amino acids. Per the germline V gene, CDR1 is MNHEY and CDR2 is SVGAGI. This chain's CDR3 is CASSTTGRGTEAFF. CDR3 in DNA: TGTGCCAGCAGTACCACAGGTAGAGGCACTGAAGCTTTCTTT.